The 5 T cell receptor beta chains given below trace back to one sample, sequenced in a study of Ad26.COV2.S vaccination and SARS-CoV-2 variants. This sample's treatment: around 19 received Ad26.COV2.S at low or high dose, single or two shots; 5 received placebo; per-sample allocation not given. Specimen acquisition occurred on day 63 following the initial vaccine or placebo injection. Method: immunoSEQ multiplex PCR; TCRdb's copy keeps in-frame clones and lacks some. The sample holds 400,000 to 450,000 clones, about 90% seen once. Material: peripheral blood, obtained in a trial of Ad26.COV2.S vaccine versus placebo. The receptors shown here come from a person between 18 and 59 years old who received the Ad26.COV2.S COVID-19 vaccine or a placebo.

The chain is built from TRBV5-8 and TRBJ1-5; D gene ambiguous. CDR3 size: 15 residues. CDR1 is SGHTS and CDR2 is YDEGEE in the germline V gene. Trimming took 1 base from V and 5 from J, leaving 13 bases between them. Written as DNA, the CDR3 is TGTGCCAGCAGCTTGTTGGCAGAAATACATCAGCCCCAGCATTTT. This gives the protein CASSLLAEIHQPQHF.

J is TRBJ1-3 and V is TRBV7-6; D uncertain. Trimming took off 5 bases at V and 1 base at J, with 18 bases between the two ends. The CDR3 contains 17 residues. Germline V gene data show CDR1 as SGHVS and CDR2 as FNYEAQ. The CDR3: CASSPRLGIDSGNTIYF. The CDR3 coding sequence is TGTGCCAGCAGCCCGCGACTTGGGATCGATTCTGGAAACACCATATATTTT.

In DNA, the CDR3 is TGTGCCAGTAGTAGCGGGACTCCCAATGGGCATACGCAGTATTTT. It specifies CASSSGTPNGHTQYF. The rearrangement uses TRBV19 and TRBJ2-3, with D maybe TRBD2 (6 bases). CDR1 is LNHDA, CDR2 SQIVND, per germline (reference sequence). CDR3 length: 15 residues. V lost 4 bases, J lost 7 bases, and 18 bases lay in between.

The table lists this clone with a count of one. V gene TRBV5-4 combines with J gene TRBJ2-3, with unresolved D. The V and J ends lost 2 bases and 6 bases respectively, with 13 bases between them. This CDR3 has 14 amino acids. Germline V gene data show CDR1 as SGHNT and CDR2 as YYREEE (reference sequence). Written as DNA, the CDR3 is TGTGCCAGCAGCTTCGGTCGGACCGGGGATACGCAGTATTTT. This gives the protein CASSFGRTGDTQYF. The whole variable domain, filled in from reference TRBV5-4 and TRBJ2-3, reads ETGVTQSPTHLIKTRGQQVTLRCSSQSGHNTVSWYQQALGQGPQFIFQYYREEENGRGNFPPRFSGLQFPNYSSELNVNALELDDSALYLCASSFGRTGDTQYFGPGTRLTVL.

This clone was counted a few times. The rearrangement links TRBV10-3 to TRBJ2-4; 9 bases map to TRBD2. Germline V gene lookup returns CDR1 ENHRY and CDR2 SYGVKD. The CDR3 length is 15 residues. V shed 2 bases, J shed 5 bases, and the junction held 4 bases outside the gene matches. CDR3 in DNA: TGTGCCATCAGTGAGCCGGGACTAGCAGAAAACATTCAGTACTTC. Translated: CAISEPGLAENIQYF.